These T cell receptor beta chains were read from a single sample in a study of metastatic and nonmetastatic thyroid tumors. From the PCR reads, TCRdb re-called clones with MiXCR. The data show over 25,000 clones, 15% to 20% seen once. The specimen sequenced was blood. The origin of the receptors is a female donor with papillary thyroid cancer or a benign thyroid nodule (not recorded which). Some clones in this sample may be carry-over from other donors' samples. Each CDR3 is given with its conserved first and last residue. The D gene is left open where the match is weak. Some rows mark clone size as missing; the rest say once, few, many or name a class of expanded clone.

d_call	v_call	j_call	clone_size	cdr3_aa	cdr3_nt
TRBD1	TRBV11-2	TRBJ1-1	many	CASSLGTGPEAFF	TGTGCCAGCAGCTTAGGGACAGGGCCTGAAGCTTTCTTT
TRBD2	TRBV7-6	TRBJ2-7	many	CASSSLAEAYEQYF	TGTGCCAGCAGCTCCCTAGCGGAAGCCTACGAGCAGTACTTC
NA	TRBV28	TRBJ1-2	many	CASSLFGRDYGYTF	TGTGCCAGCAGTTTATTTGGCAGGGACTATGGCTACACCTTC
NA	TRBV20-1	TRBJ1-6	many	CSARDWLSYNSPLHF	TGCAGTGCTAGAGATTGGCTCTCCTATAATTCACCCCTCCACTTT
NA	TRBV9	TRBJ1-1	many	CASSVGQPNTEAFF	TGTGCCAGCAGCGTCGGACAGCCGAACACTGAAGCTTTCTTT
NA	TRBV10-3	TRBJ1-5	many	CAISDGQDSNQPQHF	TGTGCCATCAGTGATGGCCAGGATAGCAATCAGCCCCAGCATTTT
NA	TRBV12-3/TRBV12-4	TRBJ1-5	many	CASSLGGGRQPQHF	TGTGCCAGCAGTTTAGGAGGGGGTCGTCAGCCCCAGCATTTT
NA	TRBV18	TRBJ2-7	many	CASSPDSAYEQYF	TGTGCCAGCTCACCCGACAGCGCCTACGAGCAGTACTTC
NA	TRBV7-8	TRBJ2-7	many	CASSLPQKHSYEQYF	TGTGCCAGCAGCTTGCCACAGAAACACTCCTACGAGCAGTACTTC
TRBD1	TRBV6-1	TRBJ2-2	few	CASSESTGGEAGELFF	TGTGCCAGCAGCGAATCTACAGGGGGCGAGGCCGGGGAGCTGTTTTTT
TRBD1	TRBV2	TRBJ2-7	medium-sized	CASRQGAGEQYF	TGTGCCAGCAGGCAGGGGGCTGGCGAGCAGTACTTC
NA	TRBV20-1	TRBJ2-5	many	CSARAAQETQYF	TGCAGTGCTAGGGCAGCCCAAGAGACCCAGTACTTC
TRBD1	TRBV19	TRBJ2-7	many	CASSIEIRGHGEQYF	TGTGCCAGTAGTATAGAAATAAGGGGGCACGGCGAGCAGTACTTC
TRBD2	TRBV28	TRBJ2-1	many	CASSSPAASGWEQFF	TGTGCCAGCAGTTCGCCCGCGGCTAGCGGTTGGGAGCAGTTCTTC
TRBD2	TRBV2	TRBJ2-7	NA	CASRSGSAYEQYF	TGTGCCAGCAGGAGCGGGAGTGCCTACGAGCAGTACTTC
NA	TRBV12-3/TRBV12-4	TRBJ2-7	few	CASSIDSAPYDQYF	TGTGCCAGCAGTATCGACAGTGCGCCCTACGATCAGTACTTC
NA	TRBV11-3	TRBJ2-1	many	CASSLSGAYYNEQFF	TGTGCCAGCAGCCTCTCCGGGGCGTACTACAATGAGCAGTTCTTC
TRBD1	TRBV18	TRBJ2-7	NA	CASSPGQGTYEQYF	TGTGCCAGCTCACCCGGACAGGGGACCTACGAGCAGTACTTC
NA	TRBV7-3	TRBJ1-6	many	CASSTYSNSPLHF	TGTGCCAGCAGCACCTACTCTAATTCACCCCTCCACTTT
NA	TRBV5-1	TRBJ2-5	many	CASSNPTQGETQYF	TGCGCCAGCAGCAATCCCACGCAGGGAGAGACCCAGTACTTC
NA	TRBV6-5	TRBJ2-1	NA	CASSYSNGGGHNEQFF	TGTGCCAGCAGTTACTCGAATGGGGGTGGACATAATGAGCAGTTCTTC
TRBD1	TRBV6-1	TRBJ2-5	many	CASGGDRGAQETQYF	TGTGCCAGCGGGGGGGACAGGGGTGCCCAAGAGACCCAGTACTTC
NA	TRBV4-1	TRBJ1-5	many	CASSPPGGRGNQPQHF	TGCGCCAGCAGCCCCCCCGGTGGAAGGGGCAATCAGCCCCAGCATTTT
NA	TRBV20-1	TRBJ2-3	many	CSARDMGLVDTQYF	TGCAGTGCTAGAGATATGGGACTTGTAGATACGCAGTATTTT
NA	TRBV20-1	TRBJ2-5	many	CSALNPTQETQYF	TGCAGTGCGCTAAACCCTACCCAAGAGACCCAGTACTTC
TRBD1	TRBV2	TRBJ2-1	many	CASTGQGGDEQFF	TGTGCCAGCACTGGACAGGGTGGGGATGAGCAGTTCTTC
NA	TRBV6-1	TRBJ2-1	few	CASSESRNNEQFF	TGTGCCAGCAGTGAATCCAGGAACAATGAGCAGTTCTTC
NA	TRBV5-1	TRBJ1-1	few	CASSFGVQGGTEAFF	TGCGCCAGCAGCTTCGGAGTACAGGGAGGAACTGAAGCTTTCTTT
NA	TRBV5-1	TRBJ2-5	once	CASSPGCTQGETQYF	TGCGCCAGCAGCCCTGGGTGTACCCAGGGGGAGACCCAGTACTTC
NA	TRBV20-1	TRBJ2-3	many	CSATARTGLAGTDTQYF	TGCAGTGCTACAGCGAGGACAGGGCTAGCGGGCACAGATACGCAGTATTTT
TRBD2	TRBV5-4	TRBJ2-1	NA	CASSLFRAGAGNEQFF	TGTGCCAGCAGCTTGTTCCGAGCGGGAGCGGGGAATGAGCAGTTCTTC
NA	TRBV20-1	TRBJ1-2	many	CSARDSRQEGGYTF	TGCAGTGCTAGGGACTCCCGACAGGAGGGTGGCTACACCTTC
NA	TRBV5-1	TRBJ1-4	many	CASSLTDVNEKLFF	TGCGCCAGCAGCTTGACAGACGTTAATGAAAAACTGTTTTTT
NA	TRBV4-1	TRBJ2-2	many	CASSPEPGLRYGELFF	TGCGCCAGCAGCCCCGAACCGGGGTTGAGGTACGGGGAGCTGTTTTTT
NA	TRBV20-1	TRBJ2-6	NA	CSLTGSNVLTF	TGCAGTTTAACTGGGTCCAACGTCCTGACTTTC
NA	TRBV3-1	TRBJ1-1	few	CASSHEGVTEAFF	TGTGCCAGCAGCCATGAAGGGGTTACTGAAGCTTTCTTC
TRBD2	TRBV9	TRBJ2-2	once	CASSVAPSGGTGELFF	TGTGCCAGCAGCGTAGCCCCCTCGGGAGGCACCGGTGAGTTGTTTTTT
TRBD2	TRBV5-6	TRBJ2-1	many	CASTFSGIGYQFF	TGTGCCAGCACCTTTAGCGGGATTGGGTACCAGTTCTTC
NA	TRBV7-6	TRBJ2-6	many	CASSLGGSGANVLTF	TGTGCCAGCAGCTTAGGGGGCTCTGGGGCCAACGTCCTGACTTTC
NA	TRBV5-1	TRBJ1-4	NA	CASSLESVNEKLFF	TGCGCCAGCAGCTTGGAGTCAGTAAATGAAAAACTGTTTTTT
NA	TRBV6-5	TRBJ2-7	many	CASSYLGESSYEQYF	TGTGCCAGCAGTTACTTGGGGGAAAGCTCCTACGAGCAGTACTTC
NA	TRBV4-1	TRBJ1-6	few	CASSQDPGLHSPLHF	TGCGCCAGCAGCCAAGATCCAGGGCTCCACTCACCCCTCCACTTT
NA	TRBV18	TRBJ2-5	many	CASSPGGGETQYF	TGTGCCAGCTCACCGGGCGGTGGGGAGACCCAGTACTTC
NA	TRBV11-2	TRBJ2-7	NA	CASSLGVRREQYF	TGTGCCAGCAGCTTAGGGGTGCGCCGCGAGCAGTACTTC
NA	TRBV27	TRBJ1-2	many	CASSPTGTGWGYTF	TGTGCCAGCAGTCCGACCGGGACCGGTTGGGGCTACACCTTC
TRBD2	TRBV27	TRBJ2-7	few	CASRLAGGTYEQYF	TGTGCCAGCAGGCTAGCGGGAGGCACCTACGAGCAGTACTTC
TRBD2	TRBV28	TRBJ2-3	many	CASSFYSGGAGDTQYF	TGTGCCAGCAGTTTTTATAGCGGGGGGGCAGGAGATACGCAGTATTTT
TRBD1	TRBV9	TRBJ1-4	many	CASSRDRGLEKLFF	TGTGCCAGCAGCCGGGACAGGGGGCTTGAAAAACTGTTTTTT
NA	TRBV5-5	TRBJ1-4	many	CASSLLVQGNEKLFF	TGTGCCAGCAGCTTGCTCGTTCAGGGTAATGAAAAACTGTTTTTT
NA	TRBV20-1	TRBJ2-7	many	CSACPESYRDLKCSYEQYF	TGCAGTGCTTGCCCTGAATCATACCGGGACTTGAAATGCTCCTACGAGCAGTACTTC
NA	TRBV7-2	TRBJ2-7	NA	CASSPTVPQRYEQYF	TGTGCCAGCAGCCCGACAGTTCCCCAGCGGTACGAGCAGTACTTC
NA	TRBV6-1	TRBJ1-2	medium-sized	CASVVGGNGYTF	TGTGCCAGTGTTGTCGGGGGTAATGGCTACACCTTC
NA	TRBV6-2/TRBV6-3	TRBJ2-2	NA	CASTTGDVGELFF	TGTGCCAGCACGACCGGGGATGTAGGGGAGCTGTTTTTT